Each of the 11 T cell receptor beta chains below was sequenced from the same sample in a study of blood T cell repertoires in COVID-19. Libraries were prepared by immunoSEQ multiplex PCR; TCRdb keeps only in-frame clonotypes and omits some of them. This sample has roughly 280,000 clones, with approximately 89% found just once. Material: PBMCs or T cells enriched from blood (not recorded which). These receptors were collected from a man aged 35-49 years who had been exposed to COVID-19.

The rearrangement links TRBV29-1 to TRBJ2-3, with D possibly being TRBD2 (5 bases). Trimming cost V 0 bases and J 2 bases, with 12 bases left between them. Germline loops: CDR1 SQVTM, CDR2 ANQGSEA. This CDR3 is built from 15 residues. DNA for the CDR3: TGCAGCGTTGAAGATTCACTAGTTCCCACAGATACGCAGTATTTT. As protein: CSVEDSLVPTDTQYF.

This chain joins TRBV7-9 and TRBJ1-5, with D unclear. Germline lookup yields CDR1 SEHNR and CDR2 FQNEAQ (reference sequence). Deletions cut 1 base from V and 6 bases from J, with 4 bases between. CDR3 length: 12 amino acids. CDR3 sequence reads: CASSLDGQPQHF. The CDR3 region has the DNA TGTGCCAGCAGCTTAGACGGTCAGCCCCAGCATTTT.

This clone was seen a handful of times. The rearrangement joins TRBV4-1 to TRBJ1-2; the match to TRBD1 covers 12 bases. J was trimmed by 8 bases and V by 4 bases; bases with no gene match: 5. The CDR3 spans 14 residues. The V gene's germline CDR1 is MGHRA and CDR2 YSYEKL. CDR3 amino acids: CASSPRDRGQGYTF. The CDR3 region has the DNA TGCGCCAGCAGCCCACGGGACAGGGGGCAGGGCTACACCTTC.

CDR3 bases: TGTGCCAGCAGTCACCCCCGCAGCGGGAGTTCCTACAATGAGCAGTTCTTC. It codes for CASSHPRSGSSYNEQFF. The chain employs TRBV7-9 and TRBJ2-1, with 8 bases aligning to TRBD2. The CDR3 has 17 amino acids. In germline, CDR1 is SEHNR, CDR2 FQNEAQ (reference sequence). V lost 6 bases and J lost 1; bases outside the gene matches: 11.

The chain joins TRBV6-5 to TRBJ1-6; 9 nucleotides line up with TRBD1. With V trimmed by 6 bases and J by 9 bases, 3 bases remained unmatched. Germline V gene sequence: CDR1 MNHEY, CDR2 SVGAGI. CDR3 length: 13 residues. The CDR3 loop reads CASSGTGSSPLHF. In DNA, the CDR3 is TGTGCCAGCAGCGGGACAGGGAGTTCACCCCTCCACTTT.

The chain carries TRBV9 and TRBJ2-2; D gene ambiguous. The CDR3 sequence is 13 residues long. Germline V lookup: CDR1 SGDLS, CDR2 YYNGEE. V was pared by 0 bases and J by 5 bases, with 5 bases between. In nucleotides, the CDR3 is TGTGCCAGCAGCGTAGTAGAGACCGGGGAGCTGTTTTTT. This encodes CASSVVETGELFF. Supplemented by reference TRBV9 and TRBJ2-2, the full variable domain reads DSGVTQTPKHLITATGQRVTLRCSPRSGDLSVYWYQQSLDQGLQFLIQYYNGEERAKGNILERFSAQQFPDLHSELNLSSLELGDSALYFCASSVVETGELFFGEGSRLTVL.

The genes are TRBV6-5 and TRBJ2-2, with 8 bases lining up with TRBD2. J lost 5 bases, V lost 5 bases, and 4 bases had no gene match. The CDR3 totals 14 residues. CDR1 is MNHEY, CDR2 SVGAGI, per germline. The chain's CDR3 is CASSQGLETGELFF. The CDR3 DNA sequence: TGTGCCAGCAGTCAGGGACTAGAGACCGGGGAGCTGTTTTTT.

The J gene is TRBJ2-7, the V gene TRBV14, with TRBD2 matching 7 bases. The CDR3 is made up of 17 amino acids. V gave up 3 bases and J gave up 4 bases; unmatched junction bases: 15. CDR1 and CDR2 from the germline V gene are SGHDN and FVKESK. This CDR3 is CASSHFLLASGNYEQYF. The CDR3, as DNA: TGTGCCAGCAGCCATTTCTTATTGGCTAGCGGAAATTACGAGCAGTACTTC.

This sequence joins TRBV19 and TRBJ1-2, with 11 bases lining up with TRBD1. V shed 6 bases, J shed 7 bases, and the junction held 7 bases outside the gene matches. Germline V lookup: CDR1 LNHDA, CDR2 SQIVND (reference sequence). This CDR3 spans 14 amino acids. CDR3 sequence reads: CASRLGQGVGGYTF. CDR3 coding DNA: TGTGCCAGTAGGTTGGGACAGGGGGTAGGTGGCTACACCTTC.

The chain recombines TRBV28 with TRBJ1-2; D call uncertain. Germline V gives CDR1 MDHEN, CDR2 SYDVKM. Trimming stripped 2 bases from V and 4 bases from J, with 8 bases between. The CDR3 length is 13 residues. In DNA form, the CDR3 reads TGTGCCAGCAGTTTAAACAGAGTCTATGGCTACACCTTC. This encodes CASSLNRVYGYTF.

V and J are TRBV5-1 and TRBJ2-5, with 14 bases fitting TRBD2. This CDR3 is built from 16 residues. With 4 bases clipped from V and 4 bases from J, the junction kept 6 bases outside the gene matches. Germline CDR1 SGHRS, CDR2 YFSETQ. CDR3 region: CASSVGLAGERETQYF. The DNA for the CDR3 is TGCGCCAGCAGCGTGGGACTAGCGGGAGAGCGAGAGACCCAGTACTTC.